Presented here are 29 T cell receptor beta chains from one specimen sequenced in a study of T-cell memory formation after mild COVID-19. TCRdb independently ran MiXCR on the 5' RACE reads; one entry per CDR3 protein. The sample consists of about 340,000 distinct CDR3 sequences, around 15% of them appearing once. Material for sequencing was PBMCs or a T cell subset sorted from them (not recorded which). The receptors originated from a man aged 18-30 years who had mild COVID-19 (a few samples of this study predate the infection). Cell type and time point are not known.

The CDR3 coding sequence is TGTGCCAGCAGCTGGGACAGTAGCAATCAGCCCCAGCATTTT. It yields the protein CASSWDSSNQPQHF. The rearrangement uses TRBV2 and TRBJ1-5; 7 bases fit TRBD1. CDR3 size: 14 residues. Trimming took 6 bases from V and 0 from J; bases not matched to a gene: 2. In germline, CDR1 is SNHLY, CDR2 FYNNEI.

The V gene is TRBV5-1, the J gene TRBJ1-1; tentative D call: TRBD1 (6 bases). The germline V and J ends were trimmed by 1 base and 5 bases, with 15 bases remaining between them. This CDR3 comprises 15 residues. Per germline, CDR1 SGHRS and CDR2 YFSETQ. CDR3 sequence reads: CASSLFGGPGTEAFF. CDR3 nucleotide sequence: TGCGCCAGCAGCTTGTTCGGGGGGCCGGGGACTGAAGCTTTCTTT.

The sample holds one count of this clonotype. This chain joins TRBV9 and TRBJ2-5, with TRBD2 matching over 7 bases. Germline V lookup: CDR1 SGDLS, CDR2 YYNGEE. The CDR3 extends over 16 amino acids. The ends lost 1 base at V and 2 bases at J; junction bases unmatched: 8. The CDR3 nucleotides are TGTGCCAGCAGCGTAACGGTGCTAGCGGTACAAGAGACCCAGTACTTC. Its protein is CASSVTVLAVQETQYF.

DNA of the CDR3: TGTGCCACCAGCAGAGTCACCCAAGATACGCAGTATTTT. Translating it yields CATSRVTQDTQYF. J is TRBJ2-3 and V is TRBV15, with D uncertain. Trimming shortened V by 1 base and J by 5 bases, and 7 bases separated the two germline ends. The CDR3 contains 13 residues. Looked up from germline, CDR1 is LNHNV and CDR2 is YYDKDF (reference sequence).

There are a few counts of this clonotype. The V gene is TRBV6-5, the J gene TRBJ1-6, with 8 nucleotides matching TRBD1. The CDR3 loop spans 14 amino acids. Germline lookup yields CDR1 MNHEY and CDR2 SVGAGI. V gave up 6 bases and J gave up 10 bases; unmatched junction bases: 8. CDR3 coding DNA: TGTGCCAGCAGCTGGACAGGGCGGGACTCACCCCTCCACTTT. It specifies CASSWTGRDSPLHF.

At least ten counts were recorded for this clonotype. V usage is TRBV7-2 and J usage is TRBJ1-2; 7 positions agree with TRBD1. CDR1 is SGHTA, CDR2 FQGNSA, per germline. CDR3 length: 14 residues. The V gene end was trimmed by 5 bases and the J gene end by 8 bases; junction bases not matched to a gene: 11. CDR3 coding DNA: TGTGCCAGCAGCCGCCGGGACAGAGCCGCCGGCTACACCTTC. This sequence encodes CASSRRDRAAGYTF.

This chain connects TRBV28 to TRBJ2-2; D is undetermined. CDR3 length: 13 residues. Trimming took off 10 bases at V and 3 bases at J, with 12 bases between the two ends. Germline V lookup: CDR1 MDHEN, CDR2 SYDVKM. The CDR3, as DNA: TGTGCCACCATGTATAGGGACACCGGGGAGCTGTTTTTT. Amino acid sequence: CATMYRDTGELFF.

This sequence joins TRBV7-8 and TRBJ1-1; possible D gene TRBD1, 6 bases. Trimming took off 5 bases at V and 4 bases at J, with 17 bases between the two ends. The germline CDR1 and CDR2 sequences are SGHVS and FQNEAQ. The CDR3 consists of 15 residues. CDR3 loop: CASSPRTERGTEAFF. The CDR3 DNA sequence: TGTGCCAGCAGCCCCAGGACAGAAAGGGGCACTGAAGCTTTCTTT. The whole variable domain, remainder taken from reference TRBV7-8 and TRBJ1-1, is GAGVSQSPRYKVAKRGQDVALRCDPISGHVSLFWYQQALGQGPEFLTYFQNEAQLDKSGLPSDRFFAERPEGSVSTLKIQRTQQEDSAVYLCASSPRTERGTEAFFGQGTRLTVV.

This chain uses TRBV12-3 or TRBV12-4 with TRBJ2-7; 12 positions agree with TRBD2. V trimming: 6 bases; J trimming: 7 bases; junction bases outside the gene matches: 7. There are 14 residues in the CDR3. The CDR3 sequence is CASSPSGGAREQYF. CDR3 sequence (DNA): TGTGCCAGCAGCCCTAGCGGGGGGGCGAGAGAGCAGTACTTC.

This clonotype was picked up a small number of times. The chain employs TRBV5-1 and TRBJ2-3; a weak D match, TRBD2 (6 bases). Deletions cut 0 bases from V and 1 base from J, with 12 bases between. The CDR3 extends over 16 amino acids. Germline V lookup: CDR1 SGHRS, CDR2 YFSETQ. The CDR3 protein is CASSLAELAGTDTQYF. The DNA of the CDR3 is TGCGCCAGCAGCTTGGCCGAATTAGCGGGCACAGATACGCAGTATTTT.

This chain links TRBV7-9 with TRBJ2-1, with 10 nucleotides matching TRBD2. Germline V gives CDR1 SEHNR, CDR2 FQNEAQ (reference sequence). With V trimmed by 5 bases and J by 8 bases, 9 bases remained unmatched. The CDR3 extends over 15 amino acids. Here the CDR3 DNA reads TGTGCCAGCAGCACGGGACTAGCGATCAGTCATGAGCAGTTCTTC. Encoded protein: CASSTGLAISHEQFF.

This clonotype occurred a few times. The gene calls are TRBV6-5 and TRBJ1-4; tentative D call: TRBD1 (6 bases). Trimming shortened V by 4 bases and J by 0 bases, and 9 bases separated the two germline ends. CDR3 length equals 15 residues. Per germline, CDR1 MNHEY and CDR2 SVGAGI. CDR3 residues: CASSFRTATNEKLFF. The CDR3 DNA is TGTGCCAGCAGTTTCCGGACAGCAACTAATGAAAAACTGTTTTTT.

This clonotype was found many times. CDR3 sequence reads: CASSQDSYEQYV. The CDR3 DNA reads as TGCGCCAGCAGCCAAGATTCCTACGAGCAGTACGTC. The V call is TRBV4-3, the J call TRBJ2-7; D not certain. The CDR3 loop spans 12 amino acids. In germline, CDR1 is LGHNA, CDR2 YSLEER. The V and J ends lost 0 bases and 1 base respectively, with 1 base between them.

This clonotype was observed many times. V and J are TRBV7-3 and TRBJ1-1; the D gene is possibly TRBD1 (5 bases). CDR3 length: 12 residues. Germline values: CDR1 SGHTA, CDR2 FQGTGA. Trimming pared 5 bases from V and 9 bases from J, leaving 13 bases between. The CDR3 loop reads CASSTGPGQAFF. The CDR3 nucleotides are TGTGCCAGCAGCACGGGGCCAGGGCAAGCTTTCTTT. Using reference TRBV7-3 and TRBJ1-1 for the parts outside the CDR3, the full variable domain is GAGVSQTPSNKVTEKGKYVELRCDPISGHTALYWYRQSLGQGPEFLIYFQGTGAADDSGLPNDRFFAVRPEGSVSTLKIQRTERGDSAVYLCASSTGPGQAFFGQGTRLTVV.

This clonotype showed up just a few times. The chain uses TRBV18 and TRBJ1-1; D is uncertain. Germline V CDR1 and CDR2: KGHSH, LQKENI. With 8 bases removed from V and 6 bases from J, the gap between germline ends came to 10 bases. The CDR3 loop spans 11 amino acids. CDR3 in amino acids: CASRQGSEAFF. For the CDR3, the DNA is TGTGCCAGCCGTCAAGGCTCTGAAGCTTTCTTT.

V is TRBV30 and J is TRBJ1-1; weak D call: TRBD1 (5 bases). The germline V gene encodes CDR1 GTSNPN and CDR2 SVGIG (reference sequence). V was cut by 3 bases and J by 1 base, with 9 bases left in between. This CDR3 is 13 amino acids long. The CDR3 DNA reads as TGTGCCTGGAGCCGAACAGGGAACACTGAAGCTTTCTTT. It specifies CAWSRTGNTEAFF.

Only a few counts were recorded for this clonotype. The rearrangement links TRBV5-1 to TRBJ1-4; perhaps TRBD1 as D (5 bases). Trimming left V 4 bases short and J 8 bases short, with 18 bases between. CDR1 SGHRS and CDR2 YFSETQ come from the germline V gene. This CDR3 is built from 15 residues. The DNA for the CDR3 is TGCGCCAGCAGCCCTCATCAGGGAAGTGAAGAAAAACTGTTTTTT. Its translation is CASSPHQGSEEKLFF.

This clonotype was counted many times. CDR3 bases: TGTGCCACCGGGACAGGGAACTACGAGCAGTACTTC. As protein: CATGTGNYEQYF. The V gene is TRBV6-2 or TRBV6-3, the J gene TRBJ2-7; 9 nucleotides agree with TRBD1. This CDR3 contains 12 residues. V was clipped by 10 bases and J by 3 bases; unmatched bases: 4. Per the germline V gene, CDR1 is MNHEY and CDR2 is SVGEGT.

The J gene is TRBJ2-7, the V gene TRBV19; D might be TRBD1 or TRBD2, each matching 5 bases. V dropped 8 bases and J dropped 3 bases, with 14 bases sitting between them. Germline values: CDR1 LNHDA, CDR2 SQIVND (reference sequence). This CDR3 has 13 residues. CDR3 bases: TGTGCCAGTGGGTGGGGGAGCCACTACGAGCAGTACTTC. Encoded protein: CASGWGSHYEQYF. Full variable domain (missing parts from reference TRBV19 and TRBJ2-7): DGGITQSPKYLFRKEGQNVTLSCEQNLNHDAMYWYRQDPGQGLRLIYYSQIVNDFQKGDIAEGYSVSREKKESFPLTVTSAQKNPTAFYLCASGWGSHYEQYFGPGTRLTVT.

This clonotype came up a few times. This sequence joins TRBV12-3 or TRBV12-4 and TRBJ2-7, with D perhaps TRBD2 (6 bases). CDR3 size: 15 residues. With 6 bases removed from V and 3 bases from J, the gap between germline ends came to 18 bases. The CDR3 region has the DNA TGTGCCAGCAGACTAACCGGGGGTAGGGGCTACGAGCAGTACTTC. This codes for CASRLTGGRGYEQYF.

This clonotype was counted many times. The chain employs TRBV5-1 and TRBJ2-5, with a tentative D call TRBD1 (6 bases). The V end was cut by 4 bases, the J end by 2 bases, with 12 bases between. CDR3 length: 14 residues. Germline V gives CDR1 SGHRS, CDR2 YFSETQ. The CDR3: CASSARDNQETQYF. The CDR3 DNA reads TGCGCCAGCAGCGCACGGGACAATCAAGAGACCCAGTACTTC.

The chain uses TRBV20-1 and TRBJ2-5; tentatively, D is TRBD1 (6 bases). The length of the CDR3 is 15 residues. V shed 3 bases and J shed 1 base, with 15 bases lying between them. CDR1 and CDR2 (germline): DFQATT, SNEGSKA (reference sequence). DNA of the CDR3: TGCAGTGCTAGTCTCGCACAGGGTGGCCAAGAGACCCAGTACTTC. Amino acid sequence: CSASLAQGGQETQYF.

The chain couples TRBV9 to TRBJ1-4, with a tentative D call TRBD1 (5 bases). This CDR3 is 14 amino acids long. Trimming stripped 4 bases from V and 5 bases from J, with 12 bases between. The germline CDR1 and CDR2 sequences are SGDLS and YYNGEE. The CDR3: CASSRGESNEKLFF. DNA of the CDR3: TGTGCCAGCAGCCGAGGGGAATCCAATGAAAAACTGTTTTTT.

In its sample, this clonotype was seen a few times. CDR3 sequence (DNA): TGTGCCAGCGGGGGGAGTGGGCAGCCCCAGCATTTT. This sequence encodes CASGGSGQPQHF. The chain is built from TRBV2 and TRBJ1-5, with a weak D call TRBD1 (5 bases). The CDR3 runs 12 residues. V lost 8 bases, J lost 7 bases, and 12 bases lay in between. Per the germline V gene, CDR1 is SNHLY and CDR2 is FYNNEI.

This clonotype was seen a few times. CDR3 nucleotide sequence: TGCAGCGTGGGGGACAGGCAGAATGAAAAACTGTTTTTT. Translated: CSVGDRQNEKLFF. This sequence joins TRBV29-1 and TRBJ1-4, with TRBD1 matching over 8 bases. After removal of 6 bases from V and 5 bases from J, the junction contained 5 bases not matched to a gene. The germline CDR1 and CDR2 sequences are SQVTM and ANQGSEA. The CDR3 totals 13 residues.

There are a few counts of this clonotype. The rearrangement links TRBV7-8 to TRBJ2-7; 9 bases are shared with TRBD2. Trimming cost V 4 bases and J 4 bases; bases outside gene matches: 8. The CDR3 spans 15 residues. CDR1 SGHVS and CDR2 FQNEAQ come from the germline V gene. In DNA, the CDR3 is TGTGCCAGCAGCTCCACTAGCGGGCGCTCTTACGAGCAGTACTTC. Protein: CASSSTSGRSYEQYF.

This clonotype was recorded many times. This chain uses TRBV9 with TRBJ2-1; TRBD2 is a possible D gene (6 bases). Germline assignment: CDR1 SGDLS and CDR2 YYNGEE. V was pared by 0 bases and J by 2 bases, with 9 bases between. The CDR3 covers 15 residues. The CDR3 region has the DNA TGTGCCAGCAGCGTAGGCGGGGACCCCTACAATGAGCAGTTCTTC. It codes for CASSVGGDPYNEQFF.

Worth noting for this clonotype: Relative to the germline gene, one junction end is altered; a read error may explain this. CDR3 loop: CASRLTSQAWYAQYF. The CDR3, as DNA: TGTGCCAGCAGGCTGACTAGCCAGGCTTGGTACGCGCAGTACTTC. V is TRBV12-3 or TRBV12-4 and J is TRBJ2-7; 7 bases map to TRBD2. The CDR3 covers 15 residues.

This clonotype was recorded a few times. The rearrangement uses TRBV7-8 and TRBJ2-1; a weak D match, TRBD2 (6 bases). This CDR3 has 17 residues. V lost 1 base to trimming and J lost 7 bases, with 20 bases between them. The germline gives CDR1 SGHVS, CDR2 FQNEAQ. The CDR3 is CASSLGITSSRINEQFF. The CDR3 bases are TGTGCCAGCAGCTTAGGTATTACTAGCAGCCGAATTAATGAGCAGTTCTTC.